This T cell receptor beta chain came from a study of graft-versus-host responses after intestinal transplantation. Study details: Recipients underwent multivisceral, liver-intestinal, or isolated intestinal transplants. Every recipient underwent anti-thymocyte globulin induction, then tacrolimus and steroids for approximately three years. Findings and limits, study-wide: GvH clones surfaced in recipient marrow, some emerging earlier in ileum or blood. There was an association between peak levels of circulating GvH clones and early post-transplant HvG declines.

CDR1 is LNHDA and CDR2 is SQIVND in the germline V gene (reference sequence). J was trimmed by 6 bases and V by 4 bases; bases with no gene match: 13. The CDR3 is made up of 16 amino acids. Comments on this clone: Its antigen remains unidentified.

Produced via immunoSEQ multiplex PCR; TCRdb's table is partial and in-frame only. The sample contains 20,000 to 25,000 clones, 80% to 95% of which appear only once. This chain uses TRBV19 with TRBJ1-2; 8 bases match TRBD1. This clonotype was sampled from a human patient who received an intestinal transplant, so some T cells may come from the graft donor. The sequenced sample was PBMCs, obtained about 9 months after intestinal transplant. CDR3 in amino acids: CASSKRTGKDLNGYTF. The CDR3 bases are TGTGCCAGTAGTAAAAGGACAGGGAAGGATCTGAATGGCTACACCTTC.